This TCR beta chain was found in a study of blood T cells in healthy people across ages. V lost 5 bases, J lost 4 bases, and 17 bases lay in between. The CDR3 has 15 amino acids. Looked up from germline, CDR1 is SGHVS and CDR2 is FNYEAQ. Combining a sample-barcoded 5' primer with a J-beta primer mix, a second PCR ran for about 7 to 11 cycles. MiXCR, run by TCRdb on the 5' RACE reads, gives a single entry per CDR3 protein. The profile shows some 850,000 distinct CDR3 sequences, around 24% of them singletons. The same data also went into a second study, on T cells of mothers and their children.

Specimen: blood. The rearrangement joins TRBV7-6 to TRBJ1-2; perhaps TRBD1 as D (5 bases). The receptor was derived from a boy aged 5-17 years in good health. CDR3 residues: CASSPPQGGGYGYTF. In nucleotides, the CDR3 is TGTGCCAGCAGCCCCCCGCAGGGCGGGGGCTATGGCTACACCTTC.